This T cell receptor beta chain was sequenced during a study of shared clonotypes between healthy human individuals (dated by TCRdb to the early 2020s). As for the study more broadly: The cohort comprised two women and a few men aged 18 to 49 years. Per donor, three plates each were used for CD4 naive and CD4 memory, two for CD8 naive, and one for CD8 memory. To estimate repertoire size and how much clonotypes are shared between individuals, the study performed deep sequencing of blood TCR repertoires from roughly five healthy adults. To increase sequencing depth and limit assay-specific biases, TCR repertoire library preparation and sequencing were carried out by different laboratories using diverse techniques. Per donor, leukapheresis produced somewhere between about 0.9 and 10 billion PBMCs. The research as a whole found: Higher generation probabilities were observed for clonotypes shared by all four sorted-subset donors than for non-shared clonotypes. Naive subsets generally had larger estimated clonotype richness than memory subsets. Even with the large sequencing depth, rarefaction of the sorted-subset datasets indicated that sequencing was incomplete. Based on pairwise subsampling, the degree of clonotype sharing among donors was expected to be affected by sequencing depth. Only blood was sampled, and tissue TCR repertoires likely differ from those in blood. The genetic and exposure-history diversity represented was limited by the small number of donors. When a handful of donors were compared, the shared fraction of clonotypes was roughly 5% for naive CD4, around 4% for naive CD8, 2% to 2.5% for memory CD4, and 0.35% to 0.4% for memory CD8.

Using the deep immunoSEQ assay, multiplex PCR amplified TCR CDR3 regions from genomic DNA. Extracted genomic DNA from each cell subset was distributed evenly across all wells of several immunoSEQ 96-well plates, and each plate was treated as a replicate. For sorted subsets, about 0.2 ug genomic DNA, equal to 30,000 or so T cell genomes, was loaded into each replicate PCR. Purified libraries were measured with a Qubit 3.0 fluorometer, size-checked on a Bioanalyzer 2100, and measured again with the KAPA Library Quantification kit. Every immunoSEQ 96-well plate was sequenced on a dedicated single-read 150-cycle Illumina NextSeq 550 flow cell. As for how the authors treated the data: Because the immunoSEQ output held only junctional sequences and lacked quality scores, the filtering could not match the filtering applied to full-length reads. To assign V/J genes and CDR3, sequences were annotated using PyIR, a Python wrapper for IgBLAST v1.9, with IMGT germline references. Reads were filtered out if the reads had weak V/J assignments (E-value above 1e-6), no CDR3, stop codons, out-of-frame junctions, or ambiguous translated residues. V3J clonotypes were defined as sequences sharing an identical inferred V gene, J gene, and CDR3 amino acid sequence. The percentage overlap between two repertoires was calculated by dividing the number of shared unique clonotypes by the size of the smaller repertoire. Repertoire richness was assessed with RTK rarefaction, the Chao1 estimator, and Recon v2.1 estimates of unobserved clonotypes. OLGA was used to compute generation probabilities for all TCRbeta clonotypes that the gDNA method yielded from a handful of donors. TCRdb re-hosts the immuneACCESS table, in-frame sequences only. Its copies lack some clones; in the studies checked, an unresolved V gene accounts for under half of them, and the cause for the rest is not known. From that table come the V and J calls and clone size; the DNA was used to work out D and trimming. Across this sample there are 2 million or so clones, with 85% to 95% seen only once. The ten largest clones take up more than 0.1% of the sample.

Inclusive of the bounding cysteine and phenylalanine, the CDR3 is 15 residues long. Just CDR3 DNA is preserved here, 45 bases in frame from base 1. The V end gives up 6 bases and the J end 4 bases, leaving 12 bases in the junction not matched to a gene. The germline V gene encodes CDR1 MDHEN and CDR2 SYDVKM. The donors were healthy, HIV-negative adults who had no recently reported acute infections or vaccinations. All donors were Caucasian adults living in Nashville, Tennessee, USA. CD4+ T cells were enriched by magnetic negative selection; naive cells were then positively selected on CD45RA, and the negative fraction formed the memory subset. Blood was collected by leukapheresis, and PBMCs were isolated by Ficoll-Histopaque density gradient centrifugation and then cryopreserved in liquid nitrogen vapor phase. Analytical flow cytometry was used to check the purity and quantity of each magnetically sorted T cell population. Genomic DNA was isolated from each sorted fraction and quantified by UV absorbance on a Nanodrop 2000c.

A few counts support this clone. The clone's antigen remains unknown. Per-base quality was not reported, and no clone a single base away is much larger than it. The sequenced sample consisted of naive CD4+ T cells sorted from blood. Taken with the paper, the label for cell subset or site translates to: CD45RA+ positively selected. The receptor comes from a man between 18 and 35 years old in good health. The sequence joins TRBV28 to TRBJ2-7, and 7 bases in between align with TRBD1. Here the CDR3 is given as CASSPTTGQMYEQYF. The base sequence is TGTGCCAGCAGCCCCACCACGGGACAGATGTACGAGCAGTACTTC. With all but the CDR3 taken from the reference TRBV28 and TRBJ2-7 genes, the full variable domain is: DVKVTQSSRYLVKRTGEKVFLECVQDMDHENMFWYRQDPGLGLRLIYFSYDVKMKEKGDIPEGYSVSREKKERFSLILESASTNQTSMYLCASSPTTGQMYEQYFGPGTRLTVT.